Listed here are 19 T cell receptor beta chains from one sample, sequenced in a study of T cell responses to AZD1222 COVID-19 vaccine. TCRdb's copy holds only in-frame clones and misses some; the assay was immunoSEQ multiplex PCR. The sample has around 140,000 clones; roughly 90% are singletons. The material sequenced was peripheral blood, taken 28 days after the second AZD1222 dose. These receptors originate from an adult who received the AZD1222 COVID-19 vaccine.

This clone came up once. V is TRBV28 and J is TRBJ2-2; D is uncertain. V was trimmed by 8 bases and J by 6 bases, leaving 13 bases between them. CDR3 length: 13 residues. Germline CDR1 is MDHEN and CDR2 is SYDVKM. In DNA form, the CDR3 reads TGTGCCAGCGCGTCCGGAGAGCCCGGGGAGCTGTTTTTT. Translation: CASASGEPGELFF.

The chain carries TRBV6-1 and TRBJ2-6, with D unresolved. This CDR3 has 15 residues. The germline V and J ends were trimmed by 3 bases and 1 base, with 7 bases remaining between them. The germline V gene encodes CDR1 MNHNS and CDR2 SASEGT. CDR3 sequence (DNA): TGTGCCAGCAGTGACGGCGGTTCTGGGGCCAACGTCCTGACTTTC. This translates into CASSDGGSGANVLTF.

The chain has TRBV29-1 and TRBJ2-1; D is ambiguous. Germline V gene sequence: CDR1 SQVTM, CDR2 ANQGSEA. Trimming pared 7 bases from V and 6 bases from J, leaving 13 bases between. The CDR3 loop spans 12 amino acids. CDR3 DNA sequence: TGCAGCGGCAGTCCCAGTGTCAATGAGCAGTTCTTC. Its translation is CSGSPSVNEQFF.

This clone was seen more than once but under ten times. The genes are TRBV2 and TRBJ2-3; no clear D. In germline, CDR1 is SNHLY, CDR2 FYNNEI. Trimming took 4 bases from V and 1 from J, leaving 9 bases between them. This CDR3 region has 14 residues. As DNA, the CDR3 is TGTGCCAGCAGTGTGCGGCCCCGCACAGATACGCAGTATTTT. Its protein product is CASSVRPRTDTQYF.

This clone was recorded only once. The chain couples TRBV30 to TRBJ1-2; a possible D gene is TRBD1 (6 bases). The CDR3 is 14 residues long. CDR1 is GTSNPN, CDR2 SVGIG, per germline (reference sequence). Trimming stripped 4 bases from V and 4 bases from J, with 16 bases between. CDR3 nucleotides: TGTGCCTGGACTCACAGGGATTGGGGCTATGGCTACACCTTC. Amino acid sequence: CAWTHRDWGYGYTF.

The chain employs TRBV5-6 and TRBJ1-2; D is undetermined. CDR1 is SGHDT, CDR2 YYEEEE, per germline. The CDR3 runs 13 residues. V gave up 1 base and J gave up 7 bases, with 11 bases separating them. The CDR3 coding sequence is TGTGCCAGCAGCTTGCCCAGGACGGGTGGCTACACCTTC. It encodes CASSLPRTGGYTF.

This chain uses TRBV28 with TRBJ1-3; no clear D gene. This CDR3 is 15 amino acids long. Per the germline V gene, CDR1 is MDHEN and CDR2 is SYDVKM. Trimming stripped 5 bases from V and 4 bases from J, with 15 bases between. The CDR3 DNA is TGTGCCAGCAGTCCCCAGTGGCAAGGAGGAAACACCATATATTTT. It codes for CASSPQWQGGNTIYF.

About this clone: Distinct nucleotide sequences in the sample also encode this CDR3. V usage is TRBV7-9 and J usage is TRBJ1-3, with D unresolved. With 2 bases removed from V and 7 bases from J, the gap between germline ends came to 6 bases. Germline V gene sequence: CDR1 SEHNR, CDR2 FQNEAQ (reference sequence). This CDR3 region has 12 residues. CDR3 sequence reads: CASSLTGNTIYF. Here the CDR3 DNA reads TGTGCCAGCAGCTTAACGGGGAACACCATATATTTT.

This chain connects TRBV28 to TRBJ1-1; the D is unclear. There are 14 residues in the CDR3. Germline V lookup: CDR1 MDHEN, CDR2 SYDVKM. V was pared by 5 bases and J by 0 bases, with 10 bases between. CDR3 protein: CASSIREVNTEAFF. The DNA of the CDR3 is TGTGCCAGCAGTATTAGGGAAGTGAACACTGAAGCTTTCTTT.

The V and J genes are TRBV4-1 and TRBJ2-3; 12 positions agree with TRBD2. The length of the CDR3 is 19 residues. V lost 1 base and J lost 1; bases outside the gene matches: 9. The germline gives CDR1 MGHRA, CDR2 YSYEKL. The CDR3 DNA follows: TGCGCCAGCAGCCAAGGCGGGCTAGCGGGGGGGCATGGCACAGATACGCAGTATTTT. Amino acids: CASSQGGLAGGHGTDTQYF.

The chain couples TRBV19 to TRBJ1-2; TRBD1 agrees at 7 bases. Unmatched junction bases numbered 7, after V lost 6 bases and J lost 3 bases. The CDR3 totals 14 residues. The germline gives CDR1 LNHDA, CDR2 SQIVND (reference sequence). CDR3 region: CASRTGSVDYGYTF. The CDR3, as DNA: TGTGCCAGTAGGACAGGGTCAGTCGACTATGGCTACACCTTC.

This clone was counted between two and nine times. The chain recombines TRBV9 with TRBJ2-2; D is uncertain. Germline CDR1 and CDR2: SGDLS and YYNGEE. V was pared by 0 bases and J by 3 bases, with 9 bases between. CDR3 length equals 15 residues. CDR3 amino acids: CASSVVSSDTGELFF. The CDR3 DNA sequence: TGTGCCAGCAGCGTAGTGTCATCCGACACCGGGGAGCTGTTTTTT.

This clone was detected only once. The CDR3 DNA reads as TGTGCCAGCAGCCAAGATAGGACAGTTGGTCACACCTTC. Protein: CASSQDRTVGHTF. V usage is TRBV14 and J usage is TRBJ1-2; possibly TRBD1 for D (6 bases). The CDR3 loop spans 13 amino acids. Deletions cut 0 bases from V and 12 bases from J, with 14 bases between. CDR1 SGHDN and CDR2 FVKESK come from the germline V gene.

The J gene is TRBJ2-2, the V gene TRBV7-9; 10 bases are a match to TRBD1. Germline CDR1 is SEHNR and CDR2 is FQNEAQ (reference sequence). V lost 5 bases, J lost 9 bases, and 12 bases stayed unmatched. CDR3 length equals 16 residues. The CDR3 loop reads CASSKSGTGVVRELFF. The CDR3 DNA reads TGTGCCAGCAGCAAATCCGGGACAGGGGTTGTCCGGGAGCTGTTTTTT. The complete variable domain, with remaining parts taken from reference TRBV7-9 and TRBJ2-2, reads DTGVSQNPRHKITKRGQNVTFRCDPISEHNRLYWYRQTLGQGPEFLTYFQNEAQLEKSRLLSDRFSAERPKGSFSTLEIQRTEQGDSAMYLCASSKSGTGVVRELFFGEGSRLTVL.

This clone was seen just once. This chain uses TRBV2 with TRBJ1-1; D is undetermined. From germline, CDR1 is SNHLY and CDR2 FYNNEI. CDR3 length: 11 amino acids. Trimming removed 4 bases at V and 8 bases at J, with 8 bases between. The CDR3 spells CASSVGREAFF. The CDR3 nucleotides are TGTGCCAGCAGTGTTGGCAGGGAAGCTTTCTTT.

The chain recombines TRBV7-3 with TRBJ2-3; D is undetermined. V lost 5 bases, J lost 5 bases, and 14 bases lay in between. Germline V lookup: CDR1 SGHTA, CDR2 FQGTGA. This CDR3 comprises 14 residues. Here the CDR3 reads CASSPNQWGDTQYF. CDR3 bases: TGTGCCAGCAGCCCAAACCAGTGGGGAGATACGCAGTATTTT.

The V call is TRBV11-2, the J call TRBJ2-1; 7 bases line up with TRBD2. This CDR3 is built from 17 residues. Germline-derived CDR1 and CDR2 are SGHAT and FQNNGV. Germline trimming cut 1 base from V and 9 bases from J; bases unmatched to any gene: 15. CDR3: CASSLALGLVISGEQFF. Written as DNA, the CDR3 is TGTGCCAGCAGCTTAGCCCTCGGACTAGTGATATCGGGTGAGCAGTTCTTC.

This clone was picked up one time. The chain employs TRBV3-1 (or the pseudogene TRBV3-2) and TRBJ2-5, with D perhaps matching TRBD2 (6 bases). The V gene lost 3 bases and the J gene lost 2 bases, with 19 bases spanning the gap. The CDR3 is 17 amino acids. CDR1 LGHDT and CDR2 YNNKEL come from the germline V gene (reference sequence). The DNA of the CDR3 is TGTGCCAGCAGCCAGGCCCGAGTTAGCGGATTTCAAGAGACCCAGTACTTC. It is translated as CASSQARVSGFQETQYF.

The chain carries TRBV7-9 and TRBJ1-1; 8 nucleotides align to TRBD1. Germline V gene lookup returns CDR1 SEHNR and CDR2 FQNEAQ (reference sequence). The CDR3 contains 16 residues. V shed 1 base and J 7 bases; nucleotides not matched to a gene: 11. The CDR3 protein is CASSLGSGQGRIEAFF. The CDR3 bases are TGTGCCAGCAGCTTAGGGTCCGGACAGGGAAGAATTGAAGCTTTCTTT.